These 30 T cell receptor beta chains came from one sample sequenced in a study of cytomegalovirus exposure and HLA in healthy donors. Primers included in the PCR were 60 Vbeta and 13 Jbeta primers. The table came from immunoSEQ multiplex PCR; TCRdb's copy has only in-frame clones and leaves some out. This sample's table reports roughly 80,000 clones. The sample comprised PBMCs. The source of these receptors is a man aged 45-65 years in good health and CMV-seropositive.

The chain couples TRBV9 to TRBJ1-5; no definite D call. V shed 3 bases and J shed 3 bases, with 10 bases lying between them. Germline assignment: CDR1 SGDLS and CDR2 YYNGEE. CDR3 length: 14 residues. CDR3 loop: CASSGGGNNQPQHF. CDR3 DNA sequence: TGTGCCAGCAGCGGGGGAGGGAACAATCAGCCCCAGCATTTT.

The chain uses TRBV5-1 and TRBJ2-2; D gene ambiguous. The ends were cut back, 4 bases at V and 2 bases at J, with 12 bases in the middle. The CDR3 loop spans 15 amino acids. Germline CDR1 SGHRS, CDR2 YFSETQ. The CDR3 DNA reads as TGCGCCAGCAGCCCGTCCGCAGGTAACACCGGGGAGCTGTTTTTT. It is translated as CASSPSAGNTGELFF.

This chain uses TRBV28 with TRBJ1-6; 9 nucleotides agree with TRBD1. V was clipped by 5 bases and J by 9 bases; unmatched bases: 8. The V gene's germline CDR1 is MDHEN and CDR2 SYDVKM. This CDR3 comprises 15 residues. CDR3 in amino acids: CASSPRQGGISPLHF. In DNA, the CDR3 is TGTGCCAGCAGTCCCCGACAGGGGGGGATTTCACCCCTCCACTTT.

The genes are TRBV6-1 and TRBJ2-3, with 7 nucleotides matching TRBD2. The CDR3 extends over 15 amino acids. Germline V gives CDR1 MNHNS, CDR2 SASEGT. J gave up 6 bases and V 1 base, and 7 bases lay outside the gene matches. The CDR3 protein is CASSEVAGEGDTQYF. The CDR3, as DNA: TGTGCCAGCAGTGAAGTCGCGGGAGAAGGTGATACGCAGTATTTT.

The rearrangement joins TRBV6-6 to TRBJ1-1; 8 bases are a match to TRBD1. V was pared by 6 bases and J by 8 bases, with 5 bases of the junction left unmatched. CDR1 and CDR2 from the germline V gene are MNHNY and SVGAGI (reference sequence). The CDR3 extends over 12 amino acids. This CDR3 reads CASRGTGGEAFF. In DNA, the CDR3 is TGTGCCAGCAGGGGGACAGGCGGAGAAGCTTTCTTT.

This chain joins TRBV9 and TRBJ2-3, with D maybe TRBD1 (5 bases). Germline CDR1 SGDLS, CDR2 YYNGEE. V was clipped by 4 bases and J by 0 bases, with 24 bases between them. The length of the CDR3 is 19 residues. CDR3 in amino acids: CASSSPSHVETASTDTQYF. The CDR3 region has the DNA TGTGCCAGCAGCTCACCCTCTCACGTAGAGACAGCTAGCACAGATACGCAGTATTTT.

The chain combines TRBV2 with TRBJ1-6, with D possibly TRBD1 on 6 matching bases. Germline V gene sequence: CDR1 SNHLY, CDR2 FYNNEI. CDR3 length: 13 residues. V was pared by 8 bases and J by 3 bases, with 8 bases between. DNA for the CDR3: TGTGCCAGCGGACAGAACTATAATTCACCCCTCCACTTT. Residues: CASGQNYNSPLHF.

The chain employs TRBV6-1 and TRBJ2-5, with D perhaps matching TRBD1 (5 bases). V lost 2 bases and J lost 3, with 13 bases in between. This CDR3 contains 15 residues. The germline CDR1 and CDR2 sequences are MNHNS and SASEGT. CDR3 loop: CASSESVPGKETQYF. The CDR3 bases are TGTGCCAGCAGTGAATCCGTGCCAGGGAAAGAGACCCAGTACTTC.

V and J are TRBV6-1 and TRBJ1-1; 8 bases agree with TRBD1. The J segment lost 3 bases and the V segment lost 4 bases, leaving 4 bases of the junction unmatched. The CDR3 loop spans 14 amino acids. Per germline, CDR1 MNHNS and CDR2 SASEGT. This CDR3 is CASSVDREDTEAFF. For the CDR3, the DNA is TGTGCCAGCAGTGTGGACAGGGAGGACACTGAAGCTTTCTTT.

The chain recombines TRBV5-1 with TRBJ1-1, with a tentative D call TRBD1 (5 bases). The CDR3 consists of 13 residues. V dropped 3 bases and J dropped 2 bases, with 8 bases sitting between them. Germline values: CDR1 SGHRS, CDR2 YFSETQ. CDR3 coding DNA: TGCGCCAGCAGCTGGACATATAACACTGAAGCTTTCTTT. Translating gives CASSWTYNTEAFF.

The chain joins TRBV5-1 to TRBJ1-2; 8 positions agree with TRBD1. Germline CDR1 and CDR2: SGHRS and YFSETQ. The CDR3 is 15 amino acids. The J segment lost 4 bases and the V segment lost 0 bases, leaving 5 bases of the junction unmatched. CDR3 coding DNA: TGCGCCAGCAGCTTGGGGACAGGGCTCCCCTATGGCTACACCTTC. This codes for CASSLGTGLPYGYTF. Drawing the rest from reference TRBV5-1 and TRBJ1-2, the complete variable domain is KAGVTQTPRYLIKTRGQQVTLSCSPISGHRSVSWYQQTPGQGLQFLFEYFSETQRNKGNFPGRFSGRQFSNSRSEMNVSTLELGDSALYLCASSLGTGLPYGYTFGSGTRLTVV.

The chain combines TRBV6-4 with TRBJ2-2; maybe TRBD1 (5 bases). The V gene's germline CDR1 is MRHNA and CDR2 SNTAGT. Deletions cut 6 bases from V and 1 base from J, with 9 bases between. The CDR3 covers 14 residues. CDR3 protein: CASRPDRNTGELFF. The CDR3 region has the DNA TGTGCCAGCAGACCCGACAGGAACACCGGGGAGCTGTTTTTT.

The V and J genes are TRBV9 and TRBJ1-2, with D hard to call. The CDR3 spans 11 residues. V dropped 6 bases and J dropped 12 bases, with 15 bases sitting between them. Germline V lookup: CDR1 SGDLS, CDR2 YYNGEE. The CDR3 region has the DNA TGTGCCAGCACCGACGGGTGTTCCCACACCTTC. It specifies CASTDGCSHTF.

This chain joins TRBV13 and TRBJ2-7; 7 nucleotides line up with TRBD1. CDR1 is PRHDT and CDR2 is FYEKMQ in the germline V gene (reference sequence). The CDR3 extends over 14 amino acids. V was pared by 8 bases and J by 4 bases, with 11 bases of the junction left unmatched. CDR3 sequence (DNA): TGTGCCAGCGATCGGGACAGCTGTATTTACGAGCAGTACTTC. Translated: CASDRDSCIYEQYF. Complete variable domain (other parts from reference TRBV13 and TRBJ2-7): AAGVIQSPRHLIKEKRETATLKCYPIPRHDTVYWYQQGPGQDPQFLISFYEKMQSDKGSIPDRFSAQQFSDYHSELNMSSLELGDSALYFCASDRDSCIYEQYFGPGTRLTVT.

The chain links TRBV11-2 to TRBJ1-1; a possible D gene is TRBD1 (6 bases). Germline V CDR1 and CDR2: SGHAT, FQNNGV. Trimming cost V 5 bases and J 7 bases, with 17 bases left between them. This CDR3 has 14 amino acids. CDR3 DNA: TGTGCCAGCAGCCTAATGGCGGGGGGGCTTGAAGCTTTCTTT. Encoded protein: CASSLMAGGLEAFF.

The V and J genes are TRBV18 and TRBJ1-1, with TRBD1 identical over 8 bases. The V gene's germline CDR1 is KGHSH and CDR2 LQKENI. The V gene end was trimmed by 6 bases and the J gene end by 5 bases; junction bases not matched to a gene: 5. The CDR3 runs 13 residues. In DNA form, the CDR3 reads TGTGCCAGCTCCCACAGGGGGGAGACTGAAGCTTTCTTT. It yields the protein CASSHRGETEAFF.

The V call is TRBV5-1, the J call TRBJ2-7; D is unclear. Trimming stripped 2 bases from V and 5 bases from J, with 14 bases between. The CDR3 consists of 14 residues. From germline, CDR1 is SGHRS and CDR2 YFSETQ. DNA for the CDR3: TGCGCCAGCAGCTTTCCCACAGATGGTGACGAGCAGTACTTC. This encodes CASSFPTDGDEQYF.

The CDR3 here is CASSEMRDWNEQFF. Here the CDR3 DNA reads TGTGCCAGCTCCGAAATGAGGGATTGGAATGAGCAGTTCTTC. The rearrangement links TRBV9 to TRBJ2-1, with D possibly being TRBD2 (5 bases). Trimming removed 7 bases at V and 7 bases at J, with 18 bases between. This CDR3 spans 14 amino acids. Germline V lookup: CDR1 SGDLS, CDR2 YYNGEE.

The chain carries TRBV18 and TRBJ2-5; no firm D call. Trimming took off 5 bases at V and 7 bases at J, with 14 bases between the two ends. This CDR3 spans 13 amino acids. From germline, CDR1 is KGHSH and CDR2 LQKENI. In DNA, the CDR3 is TGTGCCAGCTCAAGTCAGCTCTCAGGGACCCAGTACTTC. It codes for CASSSQLSGTQYF.

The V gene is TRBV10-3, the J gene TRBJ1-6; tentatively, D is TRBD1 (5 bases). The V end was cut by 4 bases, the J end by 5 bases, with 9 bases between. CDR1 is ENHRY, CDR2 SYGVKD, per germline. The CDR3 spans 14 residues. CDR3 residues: CAISGGGDNSPLHF. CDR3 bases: TGTGCCATCAGTGGCGGGGGGGATAATTCACCCCTCCACTTT.

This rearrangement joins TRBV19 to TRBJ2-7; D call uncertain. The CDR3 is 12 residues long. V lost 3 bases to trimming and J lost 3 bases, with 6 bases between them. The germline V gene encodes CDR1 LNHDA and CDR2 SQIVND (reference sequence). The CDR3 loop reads CASSIRGYEQYF. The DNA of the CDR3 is TGTGCCAGTAGTATCCGCGGCTACGAGCAGTACTTC.

CDR3 residues: CASSRTGNGEQYF. DNA for the CDR3: TGTGCCAGCAGTAGGACAGGGAATGGCGAGCAGTACTTC. The V call is TRBV2, the J call TRBJ2-7, with TRBD1 identical over 8 bases. The V gene's germline CDR1 is SNHLY and CDR2 FYNNEI. The length of the CDR3 is 13 residues. V lost 5 bases to trimming and J lost 6 bases; unmatched junction nucleotides: 6.

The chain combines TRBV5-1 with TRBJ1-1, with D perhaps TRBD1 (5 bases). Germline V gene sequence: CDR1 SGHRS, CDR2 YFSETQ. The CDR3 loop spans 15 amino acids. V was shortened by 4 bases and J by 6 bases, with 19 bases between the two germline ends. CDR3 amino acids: CASSAFQGIEAEAFF. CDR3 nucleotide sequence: TGCGCCAGCAGCGCTTTTCAGGGTATCGAGGCTGAAGCTTTCTTT.

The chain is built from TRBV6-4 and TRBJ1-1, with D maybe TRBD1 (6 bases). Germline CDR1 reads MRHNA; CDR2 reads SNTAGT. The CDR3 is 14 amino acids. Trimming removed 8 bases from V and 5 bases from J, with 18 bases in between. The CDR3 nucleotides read TGTGCCAGCTCAGTGCTTCCGGGACAAACTGAAGCTTTCTTT. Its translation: CASSVLPGQTEAFF.

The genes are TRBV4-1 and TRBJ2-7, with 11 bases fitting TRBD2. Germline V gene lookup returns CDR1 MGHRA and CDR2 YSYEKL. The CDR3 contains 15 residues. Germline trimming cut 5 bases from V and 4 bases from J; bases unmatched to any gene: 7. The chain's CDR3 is CASSFQLAGEYEQYF. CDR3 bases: TGCGCCAGCAGCTTCCAACTAGCGGGAGAATACGAGCAGTACTTC.

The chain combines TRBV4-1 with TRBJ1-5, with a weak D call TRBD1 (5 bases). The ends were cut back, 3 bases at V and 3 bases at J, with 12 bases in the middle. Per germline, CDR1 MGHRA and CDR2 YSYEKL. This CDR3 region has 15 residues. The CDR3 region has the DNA TGCGCCAGCAGCCAGGGGCAGTCGAACAATCAGCCCCAGCATTTT. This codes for CASSQGQSNNQPQHF.

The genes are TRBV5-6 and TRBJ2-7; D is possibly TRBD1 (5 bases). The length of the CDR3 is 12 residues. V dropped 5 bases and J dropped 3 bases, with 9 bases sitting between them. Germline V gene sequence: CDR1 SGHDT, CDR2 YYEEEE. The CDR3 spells CASSYTGYEQYV. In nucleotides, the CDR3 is TGTGCCAGCAGTTATACAGGCTACGAGCAGTACGTC.

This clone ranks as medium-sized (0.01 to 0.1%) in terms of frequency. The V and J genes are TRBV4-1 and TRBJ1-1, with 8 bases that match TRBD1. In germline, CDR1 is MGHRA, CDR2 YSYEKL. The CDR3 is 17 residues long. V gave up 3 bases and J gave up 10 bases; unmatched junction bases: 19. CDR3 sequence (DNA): TGCGCCAGCAGCCAGCAGATCTTAGGGACCGACAGGGGTAGAGCTTTCTTT. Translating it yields CASSQQILGTDRGRAFF.

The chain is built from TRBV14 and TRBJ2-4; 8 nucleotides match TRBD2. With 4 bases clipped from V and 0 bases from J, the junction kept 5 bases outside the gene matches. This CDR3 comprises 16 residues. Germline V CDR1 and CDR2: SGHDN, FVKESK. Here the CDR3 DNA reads TGTGCCAGCAGCCCGACGGGGGGGATAGCCAAAAACATTCAGTACTTC. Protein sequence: CASSPTGGIAKNIQYF.

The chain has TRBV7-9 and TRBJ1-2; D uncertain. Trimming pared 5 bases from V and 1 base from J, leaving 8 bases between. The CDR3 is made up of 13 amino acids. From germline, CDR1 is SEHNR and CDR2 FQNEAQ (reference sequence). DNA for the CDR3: TGTGCCAGCAGCATCGACAATAACTATGGCTACACCTTC. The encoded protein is CASSIDNNYGYTF.